This TCR beta chain was documented in a study of CD8+CD57+ T cells in acquired aplastic anemia. This clonotype was seen many times. Trimming pared 3 bases from V and 5 bases from J, leaving 21 bases between. This CDR3 region has 16 residues. Per germline, CDR1 SGHRS and CDR2 YFSETQ. Sequenced patients had shown CD8+CD57+ cell expansion by flow cytometry. The template used for profiling TCR beta VDJ and CDR3 was genomic DNA. Each CDR3 protein is one row after TCRdb ran MiXCR on the reads. This sample carries around 500,000 distinct CDR3 sequences, over 25% of them seen once, and the ten largest clones take around 0.82%.

This TCR derives from a human donor with aplastic anemia. This sequence joins TRBV5-1 and TRBJ2-7; D is tentatively TRBD1 or TRBD2 (5 bases each). Sequenced: sorted CD4+, CD8+, or CD8+CD57+ T cells (not recorded which) from PBMCs. CDR3 nucleotide sequence: TGCGCCAGCAGCTGGGGCCTGAGGGAGCAGGCCCACGAGCAGTACTTC. Translation gives CASSWGLREQAHEQYF.